The T cell receptor (beta chain) under discussion was sequenced for a study of beta chain features in type 1 diabetes. As for the study in general: Examination covered 100 million to 140 million sorted cells spanning all samples. The study's findings and limits: The study found fewer insertions and more deletions at VDJ junctions in type 1 diabetes patients. Researchers reported that naive, central memory and Treg TCRB repertoires appeared more similar in patients than in healthy donors.

The trim removed 4 bases at V and 3 bases at J, leaving 7 bases unmatched. This CDR3 has 15 amino acids. In germline, CDR1 is SGHRS, CDR2 YFSETQ. The study reverse transcribed the entire isolated RNA, so it sequenced expressed TCRB transcripts. Clones were sequenced by immunoSEQ multiplex PCR, and TCRdb holds only the in-frame ones, with some missing. This sample has 200,000 to 250,000 clones, with around a quarter found just once. With regard to this clone: Its antigen is unknown.

Researchers reported sorting CD4+ naive, central memory, regulatory and stem cell-like memory cells via CD45RO/CCR7/CD25/CD127/CD95/CD27. The sequencing sample was made of central memory CD4+ T cells from blood. The chain couples TRBV5-1 to TRBJ2-1; 7 bases fit TRBD1. The TCR originated in a young man in good health. The CDR3 here is CASSVRDRYYNEQFF. The CDR3 coding sequence is TGCGCCAGCAGCGTCCGGGACAGATACTACAATGAGCAGTTCTTC.